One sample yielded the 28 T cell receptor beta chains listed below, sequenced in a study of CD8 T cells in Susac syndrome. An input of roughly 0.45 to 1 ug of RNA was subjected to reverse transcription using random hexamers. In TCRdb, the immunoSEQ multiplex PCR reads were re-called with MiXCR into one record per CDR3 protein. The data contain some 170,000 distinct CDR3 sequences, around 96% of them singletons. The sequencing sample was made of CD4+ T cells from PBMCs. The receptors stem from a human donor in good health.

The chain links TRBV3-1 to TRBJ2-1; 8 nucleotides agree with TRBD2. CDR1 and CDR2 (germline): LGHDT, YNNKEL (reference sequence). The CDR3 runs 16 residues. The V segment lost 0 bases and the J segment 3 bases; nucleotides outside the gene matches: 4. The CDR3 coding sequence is TGTGCCAGCAGCCAAGACGAGCGGGAGTACTACAATGAGCAGTTCTTC. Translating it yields CASSQDEREYYNEQFF.

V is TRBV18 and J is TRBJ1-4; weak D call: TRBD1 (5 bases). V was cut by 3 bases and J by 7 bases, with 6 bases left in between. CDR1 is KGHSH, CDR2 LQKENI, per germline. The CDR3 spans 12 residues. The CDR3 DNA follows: TGTGCCAGCTCACCCCAGGGTGAAAAACTGTTTTTT. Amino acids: CASSPQGEKLFF.

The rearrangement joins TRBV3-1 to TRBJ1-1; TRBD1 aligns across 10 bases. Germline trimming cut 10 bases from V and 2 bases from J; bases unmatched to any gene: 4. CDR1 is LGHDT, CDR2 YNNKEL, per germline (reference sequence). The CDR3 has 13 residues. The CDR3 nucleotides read TGTGCCACCCGGACAGGGGGAAACACTGAAGCTTTCTTT. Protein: CATRTGGNTEAFF.

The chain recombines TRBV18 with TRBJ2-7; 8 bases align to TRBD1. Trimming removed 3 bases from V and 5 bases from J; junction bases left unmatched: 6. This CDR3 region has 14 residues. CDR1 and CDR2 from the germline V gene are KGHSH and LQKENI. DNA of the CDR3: TGTGCCAGCTCACCCCAGCAACAGGGGGACGAGCAGTACTTC. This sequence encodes CASSPQQQGDEQYF.

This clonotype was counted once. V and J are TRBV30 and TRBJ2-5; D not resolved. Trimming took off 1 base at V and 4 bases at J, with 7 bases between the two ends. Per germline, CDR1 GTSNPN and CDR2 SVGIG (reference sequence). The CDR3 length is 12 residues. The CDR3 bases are TGTGCCTGGAGTGGAGACGGAGAGACCCAGTACTTC. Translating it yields CAWSGDGETQYF.

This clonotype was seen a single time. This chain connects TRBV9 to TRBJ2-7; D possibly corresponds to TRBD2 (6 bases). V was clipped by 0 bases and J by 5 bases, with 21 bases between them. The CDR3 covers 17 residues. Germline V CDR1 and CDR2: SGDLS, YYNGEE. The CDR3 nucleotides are TGTGCCAGCAGCGTAGATCCTACTGGGGGGAGGAAAAACGAGCAGTACTTC. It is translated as CASSVDPTGGRKNEQYF.

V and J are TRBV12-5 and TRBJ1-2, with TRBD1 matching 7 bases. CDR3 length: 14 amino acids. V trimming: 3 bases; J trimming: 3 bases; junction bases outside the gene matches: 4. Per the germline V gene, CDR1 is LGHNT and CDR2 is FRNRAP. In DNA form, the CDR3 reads TGTGCTAGTGGTTTTGGGGACAGCTACTATGGCTACACCTTC. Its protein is CASGFGDSYYGYTF.

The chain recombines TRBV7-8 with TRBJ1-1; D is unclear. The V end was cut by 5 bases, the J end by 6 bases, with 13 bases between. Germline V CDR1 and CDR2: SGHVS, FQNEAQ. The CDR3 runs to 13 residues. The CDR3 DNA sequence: TGTGCCAGCAGCCGCACCCGGACCCCTGAAGCTTTCTTT. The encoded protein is CASSRTRTPEAFF.

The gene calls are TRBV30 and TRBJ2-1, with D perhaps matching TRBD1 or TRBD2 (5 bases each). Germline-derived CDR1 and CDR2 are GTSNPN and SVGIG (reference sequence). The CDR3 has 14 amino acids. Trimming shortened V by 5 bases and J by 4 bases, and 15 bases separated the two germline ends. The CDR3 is CAWSFGTEYNEQFF. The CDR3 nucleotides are TGTGCCTGGTCCTTCGGGACGGAATACAATGAGCAGTTCTTC.

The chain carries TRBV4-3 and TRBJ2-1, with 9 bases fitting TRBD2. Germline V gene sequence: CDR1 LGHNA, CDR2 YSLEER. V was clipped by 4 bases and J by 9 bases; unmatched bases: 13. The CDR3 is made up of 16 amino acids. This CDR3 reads CASSLIAGAELVEQFF. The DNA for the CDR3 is TGCGCCAGCAGCCTCATAGCGGGGGCGGAATTGGTTGAGCAGTTCTTC.

The CDR3 nucleotides read TGTGCCAGCAGCTTAGACGGGACTAGCCTGAATGAGCAGTTCTTC. This sequence encodes CASSLDGTSLNEQFF. This chain uses TRBV11-3 with TRBJ2-1, with 9 nucleotides matching TRBD2. The germline V gene encodes CDR1 SGHNT and CDR2 YENEEA. The CDR3 has 15 amino acids. After removal of 0 bases from V and 7 bases from J, the junction contained 4 bases not matched to a gene. Full variable domain (rest looked up from reference TRBV11-3 and TRBJ2-1): EAGVVQSPRYKIIEKKQPVAFWCNPISGHNTLYWYLQNLGQGPELLIRYENEEAVDDSQLPKDRFSAERLKGVDSTLKIQPAELGDSAVYLCASSLDGTSLNEQFFGPGTRLTVL.

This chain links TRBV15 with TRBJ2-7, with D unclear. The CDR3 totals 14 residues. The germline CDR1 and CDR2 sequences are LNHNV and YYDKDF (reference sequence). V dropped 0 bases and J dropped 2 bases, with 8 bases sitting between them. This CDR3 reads CATSREMGPYEQYF. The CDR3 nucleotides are TGTGCCACCAGCAGAGAGATGGGTCCCTACGAGCAGTACTTC.

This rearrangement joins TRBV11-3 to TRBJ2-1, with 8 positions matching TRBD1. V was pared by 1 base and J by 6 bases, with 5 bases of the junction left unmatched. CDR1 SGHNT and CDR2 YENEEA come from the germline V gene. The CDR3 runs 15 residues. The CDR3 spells CASSLASTGVNEQFF. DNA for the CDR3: TGTGCCAGCAGCTTAGCCTCGACAGGGGTCAATGAGCAGTTCTTC.

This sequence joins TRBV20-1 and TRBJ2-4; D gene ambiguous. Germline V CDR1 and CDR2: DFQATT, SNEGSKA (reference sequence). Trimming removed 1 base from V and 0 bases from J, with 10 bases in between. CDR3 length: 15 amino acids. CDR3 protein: CSARGLLLAKNIQYF. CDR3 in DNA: TGCAGTGCTAGAGGACTGCTTCTAGCCAAAAACATTCAGTACTTC.

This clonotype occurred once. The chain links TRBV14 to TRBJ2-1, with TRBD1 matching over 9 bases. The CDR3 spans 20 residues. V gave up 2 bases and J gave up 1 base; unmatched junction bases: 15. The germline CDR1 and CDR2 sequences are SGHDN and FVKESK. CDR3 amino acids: CASSQRTGTGTDRSYNEQFF. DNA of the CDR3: TGTGCCAGCAGCCAAAGGACCGGGACAGGGACTGATCGGTCCTACAATGAGCAGTTCTTC.

For the CDR3, the DNA is TGTGCCAGCAGCGGGGACAACTATGGCTACACCTTC. Protein product: CASSGDNYGYTF. The chain employs TRBV5-6 and TRBJ1-2; the D gene is possibly TRBD1 (5 bases). V gave up 4 bases and J gave up 2 bases, with 6 bases separating them. CDR3 size: 12 residues. Germline V gene data show CDR1 as SGHDT and CDR2 as YYEEEE. The complete variable domain, with remaining parts taken from reference TRBV5-6 and TRBJ1-2, reads DAGVTQSPTHLIKTRGQQVTLRCSPKSGHDTVSWYQQALGQGPQFIFQYYEEEERQRGNFPDRFSGHQFPNYSSELNVNALLLGDSALYLCASSGDNYGYTFGSGTRLTVV.

For the CDR3, the DNA is TGTGCCACCAGTGGTATTAACACTGAAGCTTTCTTT. This codes for CATSGINTEAFF. V is TRBV24-1 and J is TRBJ1-1; D unresolved. This CDR3 comprises 12 residues. The V gene's germline CDR1 is KGHDR and CDR2 SFDVKD. Between the trimmed V and J ends, which lost 5 bases and 2 bases, there was a span of 5 bases.

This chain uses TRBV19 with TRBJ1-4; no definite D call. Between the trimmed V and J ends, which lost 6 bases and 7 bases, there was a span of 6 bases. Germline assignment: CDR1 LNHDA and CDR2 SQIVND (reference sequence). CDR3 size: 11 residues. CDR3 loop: CASRGSEKLFF. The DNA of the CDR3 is TGTGCCAGTAGGGGGAGTGAAAAACTGTTTTTT.

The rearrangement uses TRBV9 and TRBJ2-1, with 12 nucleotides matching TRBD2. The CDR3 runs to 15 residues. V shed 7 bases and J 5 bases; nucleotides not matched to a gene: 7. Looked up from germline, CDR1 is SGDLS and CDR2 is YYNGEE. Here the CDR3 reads CASAPTSGSNNEQFF. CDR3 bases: TGTGCCAGCGCTCCGACTAGCGGGAGCAACAATGAGCAGTTCTTC. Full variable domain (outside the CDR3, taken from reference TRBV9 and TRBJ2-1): DSGVTQTPKHLITATGQRVTLRCSPRSGDLSVYWYQQSLDQGLQFLIQYYNGEERAKGNILERFSAQQFPDLHSELNLSSLELGDSALYFCASAPTSGSNNEQFFGPGTRLTVL.

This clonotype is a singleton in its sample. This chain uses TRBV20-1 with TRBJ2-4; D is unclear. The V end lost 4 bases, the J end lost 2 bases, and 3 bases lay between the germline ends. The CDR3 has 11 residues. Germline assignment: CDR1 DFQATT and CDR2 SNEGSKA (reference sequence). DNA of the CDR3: TGCAGTGCTATTTCCAAAAACATTCAGTACTTC. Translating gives CSAISKNIQYF.

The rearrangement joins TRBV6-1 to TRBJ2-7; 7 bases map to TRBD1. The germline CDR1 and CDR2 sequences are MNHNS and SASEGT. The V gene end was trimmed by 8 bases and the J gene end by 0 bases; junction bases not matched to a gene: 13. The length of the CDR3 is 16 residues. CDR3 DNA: TGTGCCAGCCCGTTTCATCAGACAGGGAGCTCCTACGAGCAGTACTTC. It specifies CASPFHQTGSSYEQYF.

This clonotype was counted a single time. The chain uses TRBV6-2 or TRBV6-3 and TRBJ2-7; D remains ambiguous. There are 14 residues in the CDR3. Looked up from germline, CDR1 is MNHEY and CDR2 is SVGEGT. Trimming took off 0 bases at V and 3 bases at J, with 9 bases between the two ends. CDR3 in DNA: TGTGCCAGCAGTTACTCGCGTGGATACTACGAGCAGTACTTC. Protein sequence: CASSYSRGYYEQYF.

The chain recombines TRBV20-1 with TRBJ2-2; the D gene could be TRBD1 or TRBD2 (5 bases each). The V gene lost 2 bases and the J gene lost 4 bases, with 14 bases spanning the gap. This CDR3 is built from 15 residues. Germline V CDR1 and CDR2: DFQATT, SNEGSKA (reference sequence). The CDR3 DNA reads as TGCAGTGCTAGATTCCGGGACCCCTTCACCGGGGAGCTGTTTTTT. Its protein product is CSARFRDPFTGELFF.

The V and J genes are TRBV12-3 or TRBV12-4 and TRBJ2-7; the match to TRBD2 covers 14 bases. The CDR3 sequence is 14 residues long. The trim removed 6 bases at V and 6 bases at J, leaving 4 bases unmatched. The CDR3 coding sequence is TGTGCCAGCAGCCGACTAGCGGGAGGGCCCGAGCAGTACTTC. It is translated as CASSRLAGGPEQYF.

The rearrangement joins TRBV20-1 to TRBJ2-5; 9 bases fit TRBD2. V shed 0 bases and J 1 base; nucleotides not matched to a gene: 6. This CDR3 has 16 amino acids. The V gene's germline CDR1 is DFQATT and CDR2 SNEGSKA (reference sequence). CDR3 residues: CSARDAQAGGQETQYF. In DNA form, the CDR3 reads TGCAGTGCTAGAGATGCACAAGCGGGAGGCCAAGAGACCCAGTACTTC.

In DNA form, the CDR3 reads TGTGCCACCAGCAGAGATTTCCTGGCTGGGGCCAACGTCCTGACTTTC. It codes for CATSRDFLAGANVLTF. J is TRBJ2-6 and V is TRBV15; D is unclear. Trimming left V 0 bases short and J 2 bases short, with 8 bases between. Germline lookup yields CDR1 LNHNV and CDR2 YYDKDF (reference sequence). CDR3 length: 16 residues.

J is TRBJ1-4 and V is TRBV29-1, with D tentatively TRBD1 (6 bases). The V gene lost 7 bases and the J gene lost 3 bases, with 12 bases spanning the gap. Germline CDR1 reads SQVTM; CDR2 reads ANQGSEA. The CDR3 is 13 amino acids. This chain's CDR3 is CSGRDTSNEKLFF. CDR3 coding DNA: TGCAGCGGGCGGGACACATCTAATGAAAAACTGTTTTTT.

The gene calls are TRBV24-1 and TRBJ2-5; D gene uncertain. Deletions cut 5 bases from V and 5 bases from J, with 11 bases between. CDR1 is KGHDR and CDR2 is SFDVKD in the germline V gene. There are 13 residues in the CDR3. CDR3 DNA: TGTGCCACCAGTGGCCGGGCCCAGGAGACCCAGTACTTC. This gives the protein CATSGRAQETQYF.